This TCR beta chain was sequenced for a study of T cell responses to AZD1222 COVID-19 vaccine. CDR1 is SEHNR and CDR2 is FQNEAQ in the germline V gene (reference sequence). V dropped 5 bases and J dropped 3; count of bases not matched to a gene: 8. The CDR3 consists of 15 residues. Comment on this clone: Its antigen is as yet unknown.

The study's findings and limits: A rise in Spike-specific TCR breadth and depth followed two AZD1222 doses. No repertoire was sampled before or during the peak T cell response, only after it.

The assay was immunoSEQ multiplex PCR, and TCRdb's table has in-frame clones only and misses some. The sample comprises more than 80,000 clones, 80% to 95% of which are singletons, and 25% to 30% rests with the top ten. This TCR was recovered from an adult who received the AZD1222 COVID-19 vaccine. The input for sequencing was peripheral blood, taken 28 days after the second AZD1222 dose. The V gene is TRBV7-9, the J gene TRBJ1-2; 8 bases agree with TRBD1. Here the CDR3 reads CASSRGQGGYYGYTF. CDR3 sequence (DNA): TGTGCCAGCAGCCGAGGACAGGGAGGATACTATGGCTACACCTTC.